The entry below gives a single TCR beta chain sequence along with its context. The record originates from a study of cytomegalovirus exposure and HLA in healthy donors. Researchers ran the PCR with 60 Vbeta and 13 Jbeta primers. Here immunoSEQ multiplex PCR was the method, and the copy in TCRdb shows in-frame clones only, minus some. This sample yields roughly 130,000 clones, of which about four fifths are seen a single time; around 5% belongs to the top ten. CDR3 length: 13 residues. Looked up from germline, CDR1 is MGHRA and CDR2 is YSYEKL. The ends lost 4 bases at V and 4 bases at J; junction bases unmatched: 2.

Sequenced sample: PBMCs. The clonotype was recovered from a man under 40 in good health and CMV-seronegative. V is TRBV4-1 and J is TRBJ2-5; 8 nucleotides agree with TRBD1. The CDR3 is CASSLRGRETQYF. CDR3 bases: TGCGCCAGCAGCCTCAGGGGGCGAGAGACCCAGTACTTC.